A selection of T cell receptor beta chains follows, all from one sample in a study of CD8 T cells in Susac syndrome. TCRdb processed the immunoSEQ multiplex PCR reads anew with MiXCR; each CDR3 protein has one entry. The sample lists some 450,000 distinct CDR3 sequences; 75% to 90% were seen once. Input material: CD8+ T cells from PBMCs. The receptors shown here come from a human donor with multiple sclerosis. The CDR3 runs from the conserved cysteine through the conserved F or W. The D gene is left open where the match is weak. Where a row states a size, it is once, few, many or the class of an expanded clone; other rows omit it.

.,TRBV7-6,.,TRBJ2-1,CASSLNLGSDNEQFF,TGTGCCAGCAGCTTAAATCTCGGCAGCGACAATGAGCAGTTCTTC
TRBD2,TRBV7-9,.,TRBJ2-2,CASSLARRGSGANTGELFF,TGTGCCAGCAGCTTAGCGCGTCGGGGTAGCGGGGCGAACACCGGGGAGCTGTTTTTT
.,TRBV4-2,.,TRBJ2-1,CASSQRLEPYNEQFF,TGTGCCAGCAGCCAAAGGCTAGAGCCCTACAATGAGCAGTTCTTC
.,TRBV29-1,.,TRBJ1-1,CSVVGGGGTEAFF,TGCAGCGTCGTTGGGGGAGGGGGCACTGAAGCTTTCTTT
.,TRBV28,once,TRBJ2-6,CASKRGSGANVLTF,TGTGCCAGCAAAAGGGGATCCGGGGCCAACGTCCTGACTTTC
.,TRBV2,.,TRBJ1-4,CASSAWTATNEKLFF,TGTGCCAGCAGTGCGTGGACAGCAACTAATGAAAAACTGTTTTTT
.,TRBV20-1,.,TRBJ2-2,CSASGPSDTGELFF,TGCAGTGCTAGCGGGCCTTCGGACACCGGGGAGCTGTTTTTT
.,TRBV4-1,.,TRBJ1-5,CASSPLVARNQPQHF,TGCGCCAGCAGCCCCCTCGTGGCGCGCAATCAGCCCCAGCATTTT
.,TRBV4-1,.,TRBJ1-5,CASSQDPSTFGRDDQPQHF,TGCGCCAGCAGCCAAGATCCCAGTACCTTTGGCAGGGATGATCAGCCCCAGCATTTT
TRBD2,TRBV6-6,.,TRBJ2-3,CASSYSRAGGTDTQYF,TGTGCCAGCAGTTACTCGAGGGCGGGGGGTACAGATACGCAGTATTTT
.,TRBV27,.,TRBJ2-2,CASSSLPGNGELFF,TGTGCCAGCAGTTCACTCCCGGGTAACGGGGAGCTGTTTTTT